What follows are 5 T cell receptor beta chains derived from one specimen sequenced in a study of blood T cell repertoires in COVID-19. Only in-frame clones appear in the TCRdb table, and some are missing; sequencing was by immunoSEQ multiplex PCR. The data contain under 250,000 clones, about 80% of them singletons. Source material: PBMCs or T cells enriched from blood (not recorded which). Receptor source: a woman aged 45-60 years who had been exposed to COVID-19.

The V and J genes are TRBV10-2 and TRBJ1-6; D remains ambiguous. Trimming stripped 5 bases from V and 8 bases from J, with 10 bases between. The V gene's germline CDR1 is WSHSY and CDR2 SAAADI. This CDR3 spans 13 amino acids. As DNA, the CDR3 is TGCGCCAGCAGTTTCGGGTGGGATTCACCCCTCCACTTT. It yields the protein CASSFGWDSPLHF.

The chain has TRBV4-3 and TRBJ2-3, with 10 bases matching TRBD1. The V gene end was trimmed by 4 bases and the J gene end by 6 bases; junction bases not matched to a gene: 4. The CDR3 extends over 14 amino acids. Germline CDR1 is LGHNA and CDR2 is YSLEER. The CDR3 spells CASSPRDRGDTQYF. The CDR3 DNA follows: TGCGCCAGCAGCCCCCGGGACAGGGGTGATACGCAGTATTTT.

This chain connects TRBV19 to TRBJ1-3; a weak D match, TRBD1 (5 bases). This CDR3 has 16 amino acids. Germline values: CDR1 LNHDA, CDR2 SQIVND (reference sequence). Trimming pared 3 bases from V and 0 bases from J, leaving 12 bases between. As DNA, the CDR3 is TGTGCCAGTAGTATTCGGCGGGGCCTCTCTGGAAACACCATATATTTT. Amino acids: CASSIRRGLSGNTIYF.

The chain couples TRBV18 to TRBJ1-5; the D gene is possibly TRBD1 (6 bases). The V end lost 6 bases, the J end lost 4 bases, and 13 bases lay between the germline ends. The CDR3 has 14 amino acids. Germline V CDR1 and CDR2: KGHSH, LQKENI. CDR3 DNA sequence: TGTGCCAGCTCCCGGACAGATACGAATCAGCCCCAGCATTTT. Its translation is CASSRTDTNQPQHF.

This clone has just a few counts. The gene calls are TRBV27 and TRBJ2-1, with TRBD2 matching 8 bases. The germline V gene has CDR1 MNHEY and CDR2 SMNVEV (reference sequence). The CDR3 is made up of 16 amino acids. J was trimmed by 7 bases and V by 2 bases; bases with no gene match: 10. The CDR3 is CASSLVRRGVANEQFF. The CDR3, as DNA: TGTGCCAGCAGTTTAGTGAGGCGGGGGGTGGCTAATGAGCAGTTCTTC.